This note documents a single T cell receptor (beta chain) sequence. As processed by the authors: Using reference gene primer amplification, nucleated cell counts were estimated. Measured with immunoSEQ multiplex PCR; TCRdb has only the in-frame clones, and not every one. That table supplies the V and J calls and clone size; D and trimming were determined from the DNA. This table holds about 75,000 clones, roughly 86% found once. This CDR3 region has 16 residues. Trimming pared 0 bases from V and 0 bases from J, leaving 8 bases between. These data belong to a study of blood T cell repertoires in COVID-19. Study-level background: Whether acute or convalescent, the COVID-19 samples came from the United States, Italy and Spain.

The origin of this receptor is a woman between 50 and 59 years old with acute or convalescent COVID-19. The sample was peripheral blood. The gene calls are TRBV23-1 and TRBJ1-4; D is possibly TRBD1 (5 bases). TRBV23-1 belongs to the ORF category, with a function that is uncertain. This CDR3 reads CASSQSGPATNEKLFF. The CDR3 DNA reads as TGCGCCAGCAGTCAATCGGGGCCAGCAACTAATGAAAAACTGTTTTTT.